What follows are 27 T cell receptor beta chains derived from one specimen sequenced in a study of blood T cell repertoires in COVID-19. Sequencing used immunoSEQ multiplex PCR; TCRdb keeps in-frame clones, though not all of them. The sample comprises 120,000 to 150,000 clones, 88% of which are singletons, and roughly 2.5% rests with the top ten. Material for sequencing was peripheral blood. The receptor source for this set is a human donor with COVID-19, enrolled during active disease. The donor label of this sample is uncertain.

The sample holds one count of this clone. The chain couples TRBV25-1 to TRBJ1-1; 7 bases are a match to TRBD1. Germline assignment: CDR1 MGHDK and CDR2 SYGVNS. CDR3 length: 16 residues. The junction had 10 bases not matched to a gene; V was cut back by 3 bases and J by 3 bases. This CDR3 reads CASSDPRQGADTEAFF. The CDR3 bases are TGTGCCAGCAGTGACCCCCGACAGGGAGCGGACACTGAAGCTTTCTTT.

The chain links TRBV6-5 to TRBJ2-3; 9 bases agree with TRBD1. Germline trimming cut 6 bases from V and 5 bases from J; bases unmatched to any gene: 9. CDR3 size: 15 residues. Per the germline V gene, CDR1 is MNHEY and CDR2 is SVGAGI. CDR3 sequence: CASSLTGGLGDTQYF. For the CDR3, the DNA is TGTGCCAGCAGCCTTACAGGGGGCTTAGGAGATACGCAGTATTTT.

J is TRBJ1-4 and V is TRBV6-5; TRBD1 aligns across 7 bases. With 6 bases clipped from V and 3 bases from J, the junction kept 4 bases outside the gene matches. There are 14 residues in the CDR3. Germline V lookup: CDR1 MNHEY, CDR2 SVGAGI. The CDR3 loop is CASSDREANEKLFF. CDR3 sequence (DNA): TGTGCCAGCAGCGACAGGGAGGCTAATGAAAAACTGTTTTTT.

The chain joins TRBV6-5 to TRBJ2-7; possibly TRBD2 for D (6 bases). CDR1 and CDR2 (germline): MNHEY, SVGAGI. V dropped 8 bases and J dropped 1 base, with 15 bases sitting between them. The CDR3 is 14 residues long. CDR3 nucleotides: TGTGCCAGCTCACGAGGCCGGGAGTCCTACGAGCAGTACTTC. It encodes CASSRGRESYEQYF.

This clone showed up just once. The chain joins TRBV5-6 to TRBJ1-2, with 8 bases lining up with TRBD1. Germline V CDR1 and CDR2: SGHDT, YYEEEE. The CDR3 spans 14 residues. The junction had 5 bases not matched to a gene; V was cut back by 3 bases and J by 4 bases. The DNA of the CDR3 is TGTGCCAGCAGCTGGGACAGGAGTGGCTATGGCTACACCTTC. It translates to CASSWDRSGYGYTF.

The chain is built from TRBV19 and TRBJ2-1; TRBD2 matches 13 bases. CDR1 and CDR2 (germline): LNHDA, SQIVND (reference sequence). This CDR3 comprises 17 residues. The junction had 4 bases not matched to a gene; V was cut back by 0 bases and J by 5 bases. CDR3 sequence: CASSIEGTSGIDNEQFF. The CDR3 DNA follows: TGTGCCAGTAGTATAGAAGGGACTAGCGGGATTGACAATGAGCAGTTCTTC.

V usage is TRBV11-2 and J usage is TRBJ1-1; perhaps TRBD1 as D (5 bases). Germline CDR1 reads SGHAT; CDR2 reads FQNNGV. CDR3 length: 15 amino acids. Trimming pared 4 bases from V and 5 bases from J, leaving 17 bases between. The CDR3 sequence is CASSSGALSDTEAFF. CDR3 bases: TGTGCCAGCAGCTCTGGGGCCCTGAGTGATACTGAAGCTTTCTTT.

The V gene is TRBV12-3 or TRBV12-4, the J gene TRBJ2-5; D may be TRBD1 (5 bases). The CDR3 contains 12 residues. The V and J ends lost 6 bases and 2 bases respectively, with 7 bases between them. The CDR3 nucleotides read TGTGCCAGCAGACGACAGCAAGAGACCCAGTACTTC. Translating gives CASRRQQETQYF.

The chain combines TRBV10-3 with TRBJ1-1, with D unclear. The CDR3 runs to 14 residues. Germline V gene lookup returns CDR1 ENHRY and CDR2 SYGVKD. Trimming took 3 bases from V and 0 from J, leaving 8 bases between them. CDR3 residues: CAISDSVMNTEAFF. CDR3 in DNA: TGTGCCATCAGTGACTCGGTCATGAACACTGAAGCTTTCTTT.

The genes are TRBV11-2 and TRBJ1-3, with D unresolved. Germline V gene lookup returns CDR1 SGHAT and CDR2 FQNNGV. Trimming took off 3 bases at V and 0 bases at J, with 12 bases between the two ends. The CDR3 has 16 residues. The CDR3 sequence is CASSLTTSSSGNTIYF. The CDR3, as DNA: TGTGCCAGCAGCTTGACAACTTCAAGCTCTGGAAACACCATATATTTT.

V is TRBV6-1 and J is TRBJ1-1; D is undetermined. Germline values: CDR1 MNHNS, CDR2 SASEGT. V lost 3 bases to trimming and J lost 10 bases, with 12 bases between them. The CDR3 extends over 12 amino acids. The CDR3 spells CASSDLDYSAFF. The CDR3 DNA sequence: TGTGCCAGCAGTGATCTGGACTATTCAGCTTTCTTT.

The CDR3 loop is CASSPGTDSSGANVLTF. The CDR3 DNA is TGTGCCAGCAGCCCTGGGACAGACAGCTCTGGGGCCAACGTCCTGACTTTC. The chain recombines TRBV5-8 with TRBJ2-6, with 7 bases identical to TRBD1. Germline loops: CDR1 SGHTS, CDR2 YDEGEE. CDR3 length: 17 residues. V dropped 4 bases and J dropped 0; count of bases not matched to a gene: 7.

V is TRBV28 and J is TRBJ1-2, with 7 nucleotides matching TRBD1. The CDR3 contains 14 residues. Per germline, CDR1 MDHEN and CDR2 SYDVKM. V lost 10 bases, J lost 1 base, and 9 bases stayed unmatched. The CDR3 nucleotides read TGTGCCACTGTAGAGGGGGCTTTTAACTATGGCTACACCTTC. Translation gives CATVEGAFNYGYTF.

The V gene is TRBV7-8, the J gene TRBJ1-2, with a weak D call TRBD1 (6 bases). Germline V gene sequence: CDR1 SGHVS, CDR2 FQNEAQ. The CDR3 totals 19 residues. V shed 1 base and J shed 5 bases, with 26 bases lying between them. The CDR3 region is CASSLEGGGRPKGRYGYTF. The CDR3 nucleotides are TGTGCCAGCAGCTTAGAGGGAGGGGGACGGCCTAAAGGGAGGTATGGCTACACCTTC.

This chain links TRBV9 with TRBJ2-2; the match to TRBD1 covers 7 bases. Germline V gene lookup returns CDR1 SGDLS and CDR2 YYNGEE. J lost 8 bases, V lost 0 bases, and 10 bases had no gene match. The CDR3 sequence is 16 residues long. CDR3 sequence (DNA): TGTGCCAGCAGCGTAGGGATGACAGGGAAAGAGGGGGAGCTGTTTTTT. Amino acids: CASSVGMTGKEGELFF.

The J gene is TRBJ2-7, the V gene TRBV19; 7 bases map to TRBD2. Germline lookup yields CDR1 LNHDA and CDR2 SQIVND (reference sequence). The CDR3 runs to 17 residues. Trimming cost V 3 bases and J 0 bases; bases outside gene matches: 11. The CDR3 coding sequence is TGTGCCAGTAGTATCGCGGGGGACCGTACCTTCTCCTACGAGCAGTACTTC. This encodes CASSIAGDRTFSYEQYF.

V usage is TRBV7-6 and J usage is TRBJ2-7; 7 bases match TRBD1. CDR1 SGHVS and CDR2 FNYEAQ come from the germline V gene. Trimming removed 5 bases from V and 5 bases from J; junction bases left unmatched: 0. The CDR3 has 11 amino acids. The DNA for the CDR3 is TGTGCCAGCAGCACAGGGGACGAGCAGTACTTC. It yields the protein CASSTGDEQYF.

This chain uses TRBV9 with TRBJ1-6; TRBD1 is a possible D gene (6 bases). The V gene lost 5 bases and the J gene lost 8 bases, with 11 bases spanning the gap. This CDR3 is 13 amino acids long. Germline V gene data show CDR1 as SGDLS and CDR2 as YYNGEE. The DNA of the CDR3 is TGTGCCAGCAGACAGGGTTATGATTCACCCCTCCACTTT. Protein: CASRQGYDSPLHF.

DNA of the CDR3: TGTGCCAGCAGCTTAGACAGGAGGGCCCAGTACTTC. Its protein product is CASSLDRRAQYF. V is TRBV7-9 and J is TRBJ2-5, with D tentatively TRBD2 (6 bases). The V and J ends lost 1 base and 9 bases respectively, with 9 bases between them. The germline gives CDR1 SEHNR, CDR2 FQNEAQ (reference sequence). This CDR3 region has 12 residues. Full variable domain (remainder filled in from reference TRBV7-9 and TRBJ2-5): DTGVSQNPRHKITKRGQNVTFRCDPISEHNRLYWYRQTLGQGPEFLTYFQNEAQLEKSRLLSDRFSAERPKGSFSTLEIQRTEQGDSAMYLCASSLDRRAQYFGPGTRLLVL.

This clone was detected once. J is TRBJ2-7 and V is TRBV2, with 11 bases fitting TRBD1. V trimming: 7 bases; J trimming: 5 bases; junction bases outside the gene matches: 1. This CDR3 is 12 amino acids long. The germline gives CDR1 SNHLY, CDR2 FYNNEI. CDR3 amino acids: CASKGQGDEQYF. CDR3 nucleotide sequence: TGTGCCAGCAAGGGACAGGGGGACGAGCAGTACTTC.

The rearrangement joins TRBV9 to TRBJ2-3, with TRBD2 matching 8 bases. Germline V gives CDR1 SGDLS, CDR2 YYNGEE. The junction had 5 bases not matched to a gene; V was cut back by 3 bases and J by 2 bases. The CDR3 extends over 15 amino acids. The DNA for the CDR3 is TGTGCCAGCAGCGCGGGACTAGACTTCACAGATACGCAGTATTTT. Encoded protein: CASSAGLDFTDTQYF.

V is TRBV5-5 and J is TRBJ2-6, with 9 bases fitting TRBD1. The CDR3 totals 18 residues. The V and J ends lost 4 bases and 2 bases, in that order; junction bases with no gene match: 10. From germline, CDR1 is SGHKS and CDR2 YYEKEE (reference sequence). The CDR3 nucleotides read TGTGCCAGCAGCCCTCTGGGACAGGGTGGTGCTGGGGCCAACGTCCTGACTTTC. Translating gives CASSPLGQGGAGANVLTF. Full variable domain (remainder filled in from reference TRBV5-5 and TRBJ2-6): DAGVTQSPTHLIKTRGQQVTLRCSPISGHKSVSWYQQVLGQGPQFIFQYYEKEERGRGNFPDRFSARQFPNYSSELNVNALLLGDSALYLCASSPLGQGGAGANVLTFGAGSRLTVL.

The chain carries TRBV3-1 (or the pseudogene TRBV3-2) and TRBJ2-1; 7 nucleotides agree with TRBD2. V was pared by 4 bases and J by 7 bases, with 4 bases of the junction left unmatched. CDR3 length: 13 residues. Germline CDR1 is LGHDT and CDR2 is YNNKEL (reference sequence). CDR3 in DNA: TGTGCCAGCAGCCCAGCGGGGTGGAATGAGCAGTTCTTC. Protein sequence: CASSPAGWNEQFF.

For the CDR3, the DNA is TGTGCCAGCAGCGTAGGAGTGGAGAATTCACCCCTCCACTTT. Its translation: CASSVGVENSPLHF. The rearrangement uses TRBV9 and TRBJ1-6; D is ambiguous. Germline lookup yields CDR1 SGDLS and CDR2 YYNGEE. Trimming shortened V by 0 bases and J by 7 bases, and 8 bases separated the two germline ends. The CDR3 loop spans 14 amino acids.

This chain joins TRBV30 and TRBJ2-3, with D hard to call. Germline V gene sequence: CDR1 GTSNPN, CDR2 SVGIG (reference sequence). CDR3 length equals 13 residues. V was trimmed by 3 bases and J by 1 base, leaving 8 bases between them. The CDR3 DNA is TGTGCCTGGAGCTCCCTTGGCACAGATACGCAGTATTTT. It yields the protein CAWSSLGTDTQYF.

Written as DNA, the CDR3 is TGCGCCAGCAAACCACTAGCGGGGGGGTCCTACGAGCAGTACTTC. This gives the protein CASKPLAGGSYEQYF. The chain couples TRBV5-1 to TRBJ2-7, with 13 bases lining up with TRBD2. This CDR3 contains 15 residues. Germline V gives CDR1 SGHRS, CDR2 YFSETQ. With 6 bases clipped from V and 1 base from J, the junction kept 4 bases outside the gene matches.

CDR3 nucleotides: TGTGCCAGCAGCCTTATTGGAGCGGTCAATGAGCAGTTCTTC. Encoded protein: CASSLIGAVNEQFF. The chain employs TRBV28 and TRBJ2-1; D might be TRBD2 (5 bases). This CDR3 contains 14 residues. V gave up 6 bases and J gave up 6 bases, with 15 bases separating them. CDR1 and CDR2 from the germline V gene are MDHEN and SYDVKM.